The sequence of this T cell receptor (beta chain) was determined in a study of blood T cell repertoires in COVID-19. The wider study: T cells, B-cell-depleted T cells, or PBMCs provided the cDNA or gDNA that served as material.

In the original workflow: Amplification with reference gene primers provided the estimates of nucleated cell counts. The method was immunoSEQ multiplex PCR; TCRdb's version includes in-frame clones alone and lacks a portion of them. V and J calls and clone size come straight from that table; D and trimming were deduced from the DNA. The sample contains under 250,000 clones, about nine tenths of which appear only once. The sample holds a few counts of this clone. This CDR3 has 13 residues. Trimming pared 6 bases from V and 10 bases from J, leaving 13 bases between. The germline V gene has CDR1 SNHLY and CDR2 FYNNEI.

V usage is TRBV2 and J usage is TRBJ1-6; D may be TRBD1 (6 bases). Sequenced material: peripheral blood. The sequence derives from a man in his fifties or sixties who had recovered from COVID-19. Written as DNA, the CDR3 is TGTGCCAGCAGAACCACAGGGTTCTCACCCCTCCACTTT. Its protein is CASRTTGFSPLHF.